One sample yielded the 17 T cell receptor beta chains listed below, sequenced in a study of shared clonotypes between healthy human individuals (dated by TCRdb to about 2020). Libraries came from the immunoSEQ multiplex PCR assay. TCRdb obtained this table from immuneACCESS and retained in-frame rearrangements with V and J assigned. These tables miss some clones; where compared with another copy, unresolved V genes account for less than half of the shortfall, and the remainder is unexplained. Within this sample are more than 2,000,000 clones, with around nine tenths of them counted one time only. Of the sample, around 0.15% is held by the ten largest clones. Sequencing input: naive CD4+ T cells sorted from blood. What the cell subset or site label conveys for this sample: CD45RA+ positively selected. The receptors were gathered from a young man in good health.

The CDR3 loop reads CASSPLAELTDTQYF. CDR3 coding DNA: TGTGCCAGCTCACCACTAGCGGAGCTCACAGATACGCAGTATTTT. This sequence joins TRBV18 and TRBJ2-3; TRBD2 might be the D (6 bases). This CDR3 contains 15 residues. Germline V lookup: CDR1 KGHSH, CDR2 LQKENI. Trimming removed 1 base at V and 2 bases at J, with 10 bases between. The full variable domain, its missing parts supplied by reference TRBV18 and TRBJ2-3, is NAGVMQNPRHLVRRRGQEARLRCSPMKGHSHVYWYRQLPEEGLKFMVYLQKENIIDESGMPKERFSAEFPKEGPSILRIQQVVRGDSAAYFCASSPLAELTDTQYFGPGTRLTVL.

The J gene is TRBJ2-5, the V gene TRBV11-2, with D perhaps assigned TRBD1 or TRBD2 (5 bases each). Trimming cost V 5 bases and J 5 bases, with 21 bases left between them. CDR3 length: 16 amino acids. The germline V gene encodes CDR1 SGHAT and CDR2 FQNNGV. The CDR3 region is CASSPSGLPGTETQYF. The DNA of the CDR3 is TGTGCCAGCAGCCCATCCGGGCTCCCGGGGACGGAGACCCAGTACTTC.

In this sample, this clone turned up a few times. This CDR3 is also generated by other DNA sequences in the sample. The chain carries TRBV7-2 and TRBJ1-2; TRBD1 is a possible D gene (6 bases). Per germline, CDR1 SGHTA and CDR2 FQGNSA. The CDR3 runs to 13 residues. V was clipped by 5 bases and J by 2 bases, with 9 bases between them. The CDR3 nucleotides read TGTGCCAGCAGCCCCGACAGGAACTATGGCTACACCTTC. It yields the protein CASSPDRNYGYTF.

The chain carries TRBV28 and TRBJ1-5, with D unresolved. From germline, CDR1 is MDHEN and CDR2 SYDVKM. The CDR3 has 11 amino acids. Trimming removed 9 bases from V and 6 bases from J, with 9 bases in between. The CDR3 DNA is TGTGCCAGTGGATCGGGTCAGCCCCAGCATTTT. It yields the protein CASGSGQPQHF.

V and J are TRBV5-1 and TRBJ2-7, with TRBD1 identical over 11 bases. Germline V gives CDR1 SGHRS, CDR2 YFSETQ. The junction had 7 bases not matched to a gene; V was cut back by 4 bases and J by 4 bases. This CDR3 contains 15 residues. The CDR3, as DNA: TGCGCCAGCAGCCCAGGGACAGGGGGGAAATACGAGCAGTACTTC. Encoded protein: CASSPGTGGKYEQYF.

Concerning this clone: Other DNA sequences from this sample encode an identical CDR3 as well. The gene calls are TRBV18 and TRBJ2-5; the D is unclear. V lost 3 bases and J 4 bases, leaving 6 bases between the germline ends. Germline V gene data show CDR1 as KGHSH and CDR2 as LQKENI. This CDR3 comprises 12 residues. CDR3 nucleotide sequence: TGTGCCAGCTCACCCTCGGTAGAGACCCAGTACTTC. Translation: CASSPSVETQYF.

The rearrangement uses TRBV28 and TRBJ1-2; maybe TRBD1 (5 bases). The length of the CDR3 is 13 residues. Trimming removed 1 base from V and 5 bases from J, with 8 bases in between. In germline, CDR1 is MDHEN, CDR2 SYDVKM. The CDR3 reads CASSLYPGYGYTF. The CDR3 bases are TGTGCCAGCAGTTTATACCCAGGGTATGGCTACACCTTC.

The rearrangement uses TRBV2 and TRBJ1-1, with TRBD1 identical over 8 bases. The CDR3 extends over 15 amino acids. Trimming at V came to 3 bases and at J to 5 bases, leaving 8 bases not matched to a gene. Germline loops: CDR1 SNHLY, CDR2 FYNNEI. CDR3 coding DNA: TGTGCCAGCAGTGATAAGCTAACAGGGGGAACTGAAGCTTTCTTT. Residues: CASSDKLTGGTEAFF.

This chain links TRBV5-6 with TRBJ2-3; D is uncertain. Trimming pared 4 bases from V and 0 bases from J, leaving 12 bases between. Germline V lookup: CDR1 SGHDT, CDR2 YYEEEE. This CDR3 spans 15 amino acids. The chain's CDR3 is CASSATTTSTDTQYF. The CDR3 region has the DNA TGTGCCAGCAGCGCCACCACTACTAGCACAGATACGCAGTATTTT. The variable domain in full, with the rest retrieved from reference TRBV5-6 and TRBJ2-3, is DAGVTQSPTHLIKTRGQQVTLRCSPKSGHDTVSWYQQALGQGPQFIFQYYEEEERQRGNFPDRFSGHQFPNYSSELNVNALLLGDSALYLCASSATTTSTDTQYFGPGTRLTVL.

This clone was counted only a few times. The chain has TRBV6-6 and TRBJ1-1; D call uncertain. The CDR3 is made up of 12 amino acids. V was shortened by 2 bases and J by 6 bases, with 7 bases between the two germline ends. Germline CDR1 MNHNY, CDR2 SVGAGI (reference sequence). The CDR3 nucleotides are TGTGCCAGCAGTTACATCGCGGCTGAAGCTTTCTTT. It encodes CASSYIAAEAFF.

Of note for this clone: This CDR3 is also generated by other DNA sequences in the sample. The chain links TRBV19 to TRBJ1-2, with D unresolved. With 3 bases removed from V and 4 bases from J, the gap between germline ends came to 12 bases. The CDR3 length is 14 residues. Per the germline V gene, CDR1 is LNHDA and CDR2 is SQIVND (reference sequence). The CDR3 loop is CASSIDTGGYGYTF. The CDR3 nucleotides are TGTGCCAGTAGTATTGACACCGGAGGCTATGGCTACACCTTC.

In regard to this clone: Other DNA sequences in this sample translate to the same CDR3. The CDR3 region is CASSLELAGGETQYF. The CDR3 DNA reads TGCGCCAGCAGCTTGGAGTTAGCGGGGGGGGAGACCCAGTACTTC. The chain is built from TRBV5-1 and TRBJ2-5, with 11 bases aligning to TRBD2. The germline V gene has CDR1 SGHRS and CDR2 YFSETQ. The CDR3 length is 15 residues. V gave up 0 bases and J gave up 5 bases; unmatched junction bases: 3.

With respect to this clone: Other DNA sequences in the same sample also yield this CDR3. The J gene is TRBJ2-3, the V gene TRBV18; D remains unclear. The germline gives CDR1 KGHSH, CDR2 LQKENI. V was pared by 3 bases and J by 2 bases, with 3 bases between. The CDR3 sequence is 12 residues long. CDR3 in DNA: TGTGCCAGCTCACCCTCCACAGATACGCAGTATTTT. Protein product: CASSPSTDTQYF.

The gene calls are TRBV5-1 and TRBJ2-7; 14 bases fit TRBD2. The CDR3 runs 19 residues. Trimming cost V 4 bases and J 0 bases; bases outside gene matches: 12. Looked up from germline, CDR1 is SGHRS and CDR2 is YFSETQ. The CDR3 reads CASSQGTSGGVTNSYEQYF. The CDR3 DNA sequence: TGCGCCAGCAGCCAAGGGACTAGCGGGGGAGTTACTAACTCCTACGAGCAGTACTTC.

This rearrangement joins TRBV5-6 to TRBJ2-3; a possible D gene is TRBD2 (6 bases). The CDR3 runs 17 residues. The V and J ends lost 3 bases and 2 bases respectively, with 19 bases between them. The V gene's germline CDR1 is SGHDT and CDR2 YYEEEE. The CDR3 region has the DNA TGTGCCAGCAGCTATCTCGGGAGCGGGCGTAACACAGATACGCAGTATTTT. Its translation is CASSYLGSGRNTDTQYF. Supplemented by reference TRBV5-6 and TRBJ2-3, the full variable domain reads DAGVTQSPTHLIKTRGQQVTLRCSPKSGHDTVSWYQQALGQGPQFIFQYYEEEERQRGNFPDRFSGHQFPNYSSELNVNALLLGDSALYLCASSYLGSGRNTDTQYFGPGTRLTVL.

This clone was detected only a few times. V usage is TRBV30 and J usage is TRBJ1-6; weak D call: TRBD1 (5 bases). Trimming removed 1 base from V and 7 bases from J, with 8 bases in between. Germline V gives CDR1 GTSNPN, CDR2 SVGIG (reference sequence). The CDR3 consists of 13 residues. CDR3 region: CAWSGGQNSPLHF. The DNA of the CDR3 is TGTGCCTGGAGTGGCGGACAAAATTCACCCCTCCACTTT.

This chain joins TRBV5-4 and TRBJ2-7; D uncertain. Deletions cut 2 bases from V and 0 bases from J, with 9 bases between. The germline gives CDR1 SGHNT, CDR2 YYREEE (reference sequence). This CDR3 region has 14 residues. In nucleotides, the CDR3 is TGTGCCAGCAGCTTCTCCCAGAGCTCCTACGAGCAGTACTTC. Protein: CASSFSQSSYEQYF.